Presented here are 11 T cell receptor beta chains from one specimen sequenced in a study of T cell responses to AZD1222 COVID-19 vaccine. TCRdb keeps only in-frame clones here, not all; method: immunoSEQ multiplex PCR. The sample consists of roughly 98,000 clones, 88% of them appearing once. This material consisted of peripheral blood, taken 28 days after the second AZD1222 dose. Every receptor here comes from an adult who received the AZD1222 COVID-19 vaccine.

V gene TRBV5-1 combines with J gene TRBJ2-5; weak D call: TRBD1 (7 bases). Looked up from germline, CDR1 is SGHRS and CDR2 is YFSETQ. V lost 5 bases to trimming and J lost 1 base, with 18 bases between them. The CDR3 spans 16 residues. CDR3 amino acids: CASRGGQGVFQETQYF. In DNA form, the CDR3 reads TGCGCCAGCAGAGGGGGGCAGGGGGTTTTCCAAGAGACCCAGTACTTC.

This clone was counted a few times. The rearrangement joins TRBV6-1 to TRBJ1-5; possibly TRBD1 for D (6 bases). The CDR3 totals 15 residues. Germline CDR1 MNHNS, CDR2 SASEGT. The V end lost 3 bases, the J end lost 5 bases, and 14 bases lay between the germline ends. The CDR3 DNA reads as TGTGCCAGCAGTGACCTGACAGGAACTGATCAGCCCCAGCATTTT. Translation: CASSDLTGTDQPQHF.

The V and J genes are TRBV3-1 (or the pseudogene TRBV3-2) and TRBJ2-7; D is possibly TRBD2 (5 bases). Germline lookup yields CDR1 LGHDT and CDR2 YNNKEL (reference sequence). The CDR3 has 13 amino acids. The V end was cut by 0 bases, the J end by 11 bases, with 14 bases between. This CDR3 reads CASSQEERATKYF. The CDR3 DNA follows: TGTGCCAGCAGCCAAGAAGAGAGGGCGACTAAGTACTTC.

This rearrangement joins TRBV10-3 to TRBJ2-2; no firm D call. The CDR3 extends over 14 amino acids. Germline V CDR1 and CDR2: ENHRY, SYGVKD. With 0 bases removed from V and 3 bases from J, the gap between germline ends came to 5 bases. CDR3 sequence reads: CAISESGHTGELFF. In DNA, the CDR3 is TGTGCCATCAGTGAGTCCGGTCACACCGGGGAGCTGTTTTTT.

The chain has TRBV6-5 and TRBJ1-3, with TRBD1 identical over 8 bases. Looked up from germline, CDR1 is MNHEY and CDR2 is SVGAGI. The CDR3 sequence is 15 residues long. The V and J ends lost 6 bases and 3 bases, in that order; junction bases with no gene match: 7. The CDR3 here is CASSQGTGIGNTIYF. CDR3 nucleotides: TGTGCCAGCAGCCAAGGGACAGGTATTGGAAACACCATATATTTT.

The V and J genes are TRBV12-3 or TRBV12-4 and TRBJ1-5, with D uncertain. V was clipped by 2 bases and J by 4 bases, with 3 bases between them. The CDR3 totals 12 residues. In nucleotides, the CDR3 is TGTGCCAGCAGTTTACAGAATCAGCCCCAGCATTTT. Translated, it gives CASSLQNQPQHF.

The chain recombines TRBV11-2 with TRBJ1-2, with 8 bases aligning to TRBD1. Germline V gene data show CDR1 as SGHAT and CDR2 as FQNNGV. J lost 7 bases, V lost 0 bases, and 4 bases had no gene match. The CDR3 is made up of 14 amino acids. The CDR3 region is CASSLDAGGVGYTF. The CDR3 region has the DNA TGTGCCAGCAGCTTAGATGCAGGGGGCGTTGGCTACACCTTC.

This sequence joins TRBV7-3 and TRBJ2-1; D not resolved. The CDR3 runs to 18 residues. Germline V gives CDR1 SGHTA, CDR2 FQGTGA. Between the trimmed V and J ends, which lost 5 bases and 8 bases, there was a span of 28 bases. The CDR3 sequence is CASSPRGVAVVLGDEQFF. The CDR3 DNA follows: TGTGCCAGCAGCCCCCGCGGAGTCGCGGTGGTATTGGGCGATGAGCAGTTCTTC.

Written as DNA, the CDR3 is TGTGCCAGCAGCCCCCTCTGGACAGGGTCGTATGGCTACACCTTC. Its translation: CASSPLWTGSYGYTF. The chain uses TRBV9 and TRBJ1-2; the match to TRBD1 covers 8 bases. The CDR3 sequence is 15 residues long. Per the germline V gene, CDR1 is SGDLS and CDR2 is YYNGEE. Trimming took 4 bases from V and 5 from J; bases not matched to a gene: 10. Looking up the rest from reference TRBV9 and TRBJ1-2 gives the full variable domain: DSGVTQTPKHLITATGQRVTLRCSPRSGDLSVYWYQQSLDQGLQFLIQYYNGEERAKGNILERFSAQQFPDLHSELNLSSLELGDSALYFCASSPLWTGSYGYTFGSGTRLTVV.

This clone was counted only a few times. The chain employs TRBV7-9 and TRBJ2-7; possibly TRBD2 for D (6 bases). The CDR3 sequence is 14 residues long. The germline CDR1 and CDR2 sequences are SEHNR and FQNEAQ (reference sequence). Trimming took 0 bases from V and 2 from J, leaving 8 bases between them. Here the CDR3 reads CASSLAGGPYEQYF. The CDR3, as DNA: TGTGCCAGCAGCTTAGCCGGGGGACCCTACGAGCAGTACTTC.

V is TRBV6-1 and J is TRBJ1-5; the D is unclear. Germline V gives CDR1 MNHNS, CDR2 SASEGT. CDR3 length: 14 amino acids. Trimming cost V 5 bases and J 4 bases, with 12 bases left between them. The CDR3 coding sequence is TGTGCCAGCAGTTCCTCCCCGGGTAATCAGCCCCAGCATTTT. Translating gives CASSSSPGNQPQHF.